A single sample is the source of the 21 T cell receptor beta chains below, sequenced in a study of blood T cell repertoires in COVID-19. Some clones are missing from TCRdb's copy, which holds only in-frame ones; the method was immunoSEQ multiplex PCR. The sample has nearly 200,000 clones; 70% to 90% are singletons. Sample: peripheral blood. The receptor source for this set is a woman in her seventies with active or convalescent COVID-19.

The chain combines TRBV6-5 with TRBJ2-7; 11 bases are a match to TRBD2. There are 14 residues in the CDR3. The junction had 4 bases not matched to a gene; V was cut back by 5 bases and J by 4 bases. Per germline, CDR1 MNHEY and CDR2 SVGAGI. DNA of the CDR3: TGTGCCAGCAGTAGACTAGCGGGATTGTACGAGCAGTACTTC. Residues: CASSRLAGLYEQYF.

The chain carries TRBV27 and TRBJ2-2, with a tentative D call TRBD1 (6 bases). The CDR3 is 16 amino acids. Looked up from germline, CDR1 is MNHEY and CDR2 is SMNVEV (reference sequence). Between the trimmed V and J ends, which lost 3 bases and 0 bases, there was a span of 11 bases. CDR3 amino acids: CASSFERGSNTGELFF. The DNA for the CDR3 is TGTGCCAGCAGTTTTGAGAGGGGGTCGAACACCGGGGAGCTGTTTTTT.

The chain carries TRBV6-1 and TRBJ2-3; D perhaps matches TRBD1 (5 bases). Trimming pared 2 bases from V and 4 bases from J, leaving 13 bases between. Germline V gene lookup returns CDR1 MNHNS and CDR2 SASEGT. The CDR3 contains 15 residues. CDR3 loop: CASSERPGAPDTQYF. The CDR3 DNA reads as TGTGCCAGCAGTGAACGCCCTGGGGCTCCAGATACGCAGTATTTT.

The chain combines TRBV2 with TRBJ2-7; a possible D gene is TRBD1 (6 bases). Per germline, CDR1 SNHLY and CDR2 FYNNEI. Trimming cost V 8 bases and J 0 bases, with 14 bases left between them. This CDR3 region has 14 residues. The CDR3 sequence is CASLEQGSSYEQYF. The CDR3 bases are TGTGCCAGCCTTGAACAGGGAAGCTCCTACGAGCAGTACTTC.

The chain employs TRBV19 and TRBJ1-1; D remains unclear. From germline, CDR1 is LNHDA and CDR2 SQIVND (reference sequence). The CDR3 is 13 amino acids. V was shortened by 4 bases and J by 1 base, with 7 bases between the two germline ends. The CDR3 sequence is CASSSRSNTEAFF. Written as DNA, the CDR3 is TGTGCCAGTAGTAGTCGGTCGAACACTGAAGCTTTCTTT.

The rearrangement uses TRBV19 and TRBJ2-7; TRBD2 might be the D (6 bases). Germline V gene lookup returns CDR1 LNHDA and CDR2 SQIVND (reference sequence). The V end was cut by 5 bases, the J end by 6 bases, with 20 bases between. There are 15 residues in the CDR3. Here the CDR3 reads CASSPSLTTSSEQYF. The CDR3 bases are TGTGCCAGTAGTCCTTCGCTCACTACTAGCTCCGAGCAGTACTTC.

The chain joins TRBV19 to TRBJ1-1; D may be TRBD1 (5 bases). Looked up from germline, CDR1 is LNHDA and CDR2 is SQIVND (reference sequence). This CDR3 is built from 13 residues. In nucleotides, the CDR3 is TGTGCTACCTCCGACAGCATGAACACTGAAGCTTTCTTT. Protein sequence: CATSDSMNTEAFF.

The genes are TRBV30 and TRBJ2-1; TRBD2 aligns across 11 bases. Germline loops: CDR1 GTSNPN, CDR2 SVGIG (reference sequence). V was clipped by 1 base and J by 8 bases; unmatched bases: 10. CDR3 length equals 16 residues. The CDR3 here is CAWSGTTSGSSDEQFF. The DNA for the CDR3 is TGTGCCTGGAGTGGCACCACTAGCGGGAGTTCGGATGAGCAGTTCTTC.

This sequence joins TRBV3-1 (or the pseudogene TRBV3-2) and TRBJ2-1, with 7 positions matching TRBD2. Trimming took 1 base from V and 5 from J; bases not matched to a gene: 2. CDR1 LGHDT and CDR2 YNNKEL come from the germline V gene (reference sequence). The CDR3 is 14 residues long. The CDR3 loop reads CASSQASGNNEQFF. CDR3 coding DNA: TGTGCCAGCAGCCAAGCTAGCGGCAACAATGAGCAGTTCTTC.

This chain joins TRBV5-1 and TRBJ2-7, with 14 bases identical to TRBD2. Germline V gives CDR1 SGHRS, CDR2 YFSETQ. This CDR3 is built from 22 residues. The V and J ends lost 3 bases and 3 bases, in that order; junction bases with no gene match: 23. CDR3 region: CASSSDPNPTGGLAGVIYEQYF. The CDR3 region has the DNA TGCGCCAGCAGCTCGGACCCGAACCCGACAGGGGGACTAGCGGGAGTAATCTACGAGCAGTACTTC.

This clone came up once. The chain recombines TRBV28 with TRBJ2-7; maybe TRBD1 (6 bases). The length of the CDR3 is 15 residues. Trimming left V 2 bases short and J 5 bases short, with 16 bases between. Germline CDR1 reads MDHEN; CDR2 reads SYDVKM. CDR3 region: CASSLIRTGTNEQYF. CDR3 coding DNA: TGTGCCAGCAGTTTAATCCGTACCGGGACAAACGAGCAGTACTTC. Full variable domain (missing parts from reference TRBV28 and TRBJ2-7): DVKVTQSSRYLVKRTGEKVFLECVQDMDHENMFWYRQDPGLGLRLIYFSYDVKMKEKGDIPEGYSVSREKKERFSLILESASTNQTSMYLCASSLIRTGTNEQYFGPGTRLTVT.

This chain uses TRBV13 with TRBJ2-7; 11 bases are shared with TRBD2. The V and J ends lost 6 bases and 4 bases, in that order; junction bases with no gene match: 8. The CDR3 has 15 residues. The germline gives CDR1 PRHDT, CDR2 FYEKMQ (reference sequence). CDR3 bases: TGTGCCAGCAGTTTGAAGACTAGCGGGATATACGAGCAGTACTTC. This gives the protein CASSLKTSGIYEQYF.

The rearrangement uses TRBV5-1 and TRBJ2-7; possibly TRBD2 for D (6 bases). Germline V gene data show CDR1 as SGHRS and CDR2 as YFSETQ. CDR3 size: 15 residues. Between the trimmed V and J ends, which lost 0 bases and 7 bases, there was a span of 17 bases. This CDR3 reads CASSLVPGSSGEQYF. Here the CDR3 DNA reads TGCGCCAGCAGCTTGGTCCCCGGGAGTTCGGGAGAGCAGTACTTC.

The table lists this clone with a count of one. In DNA, the CDR3 is TGTGCCAGCAGTTCCCATGGGCAGGGGGGTGGCTACACCTTC. Encoded protein: CASSSHGQGGGYTF. The J gene is TRBJ1-2, the V gene TRBV6-5; 7 positions match TRBD1. The CDR3 contains 14 residues. The ends lost 4 bases at V and 7 bases at J; junction bases unmatched: 9. Germline CDR1 and CDR2: MNHEY and SVGAGI.

V is TRBV19 and J is TRBJ2-3, with 8 bases fitting TRBD2. This CDR3 is 15 amino acids long. V trimming: 3 bases; J trimming: 6 bases; junction bases outside the gene matches: 8. Per the germline V gene, CDR1 is LNHDA and CDR2 is SQIVND (reference sequence). The CDR3: CASSINLAGSDTQYF. The CDR3 DNA is TGTGCCAGTAGTATTAACCTAGCGGGCTCGGATACGCAGTATTTT. The full variable domain, completed using reference TRBV19 and TRBJ2-3, is DGGITQSPKYLFRKEGQNVTLSCEQNLNHDAMYWYRQDPGQGLRLIYYSQIVNDFQKGDIAEGYSVSREKKESFPLTVTSAQKNPTAFYLCASSINLAGSDTQYFGPGTRLTVL.

The chain recombines TRBV6-5 with TRBJ1-1, with D perhaps matching TRBD1 (6 bases). CDR1 and CDR2 (germline): MNHEY, SVGAGI. CDR3 length equals 15 residues. V was shortened by 7 bases and J by 10 bases, with 25 bases between the two germline ends. In nucleotides, the CDR3 is TGTGCCAGCACCAAAAGGGGGTTCGGGGTACAGGGAGCTTTCTTT. This encodes CASTKRGFGVQGAFF.

The chain carries TRBV7-9 and TRBJ1-1; tentative D call: TRBD1 (5 bases). The CDR3 length is 13 residues. Germline V gives CDR1 SEHNR, CDR2 FQNEAQ (reference sequence). Trimming pared 3 bases from V and 4 bases from J, leaving 9 bases between. CDR3 residues: CASSFLGLTEAFF. The CDR3 bases are TGTGCCAGCAGCTTCCTGGGGCTCACTGAAGCTTTCTTT.

This chain joins TRBV6-5 and TRBJ2-7; 11 bases agree with TRBD2. Germline trimming cut 7 bases from V and 4 bases from J; bases unmatched to any gene: 6. Germline-derived CDR1 and CDR2 are MNHEY and SVGAGI. This CDR3 spans 14 amino acids. For the CDR3, the DNA is TGTGCCAGCAAAGAGACTAGCGGGACTTACGAGCAGTACTTC. The encoded protein is CASKETSGTYEQYF.

The table lists this clone with many counts. The V call is TRBV18, the J call TRBJ1-4; D may be TRBD1 (6 bases). Germline V gene data show CDR1 as KGHSH and CDR2 as LQKENI. CDR3 length equals 13 residues. Deletions cut 6 bases from V and 5 bases from J, with 10 bases between. The CDR3 bases are TGTGCCAGCTCGCAAGGACAGAATGAAAAACTGTTTTTT. Translating it yields CASSQGQNEKLFF.

This rearrangement joins TRBV5-4 to TRBJ2-7, with 10 bases lining up with TRBD2. Germline V gene data show CDR1 as SGHNT and CDR2 as YYREEE (reference sequence). This CDR3 has 15 residues. J lost 3 bases, V lost 0 bases, and 3 bases had no gene match. CDR3 loop: CASSLDVAGGYEQYF. Written as DNA, the CDR3 is TGTGCCAGCAGCTTGGATGTAGCGGGAGGCTACGAGCAGTACTTC. Based on the CDR3 plus reference TRBV5-4 and TRBJ2-7, the full variable domain is ETGVTQSPTHLIKTRGQQVTLRCSSQSGHNTVSWYQQALGQGPQFIFQYYREEENGRGNFPPRFSGLQFPNYSSELNVNALELDDSALYLCASSLDVAGGYEQYFGPGTRLTVT.

The J gene is TRBJ2-5, the V gene TRBV5-4; 9 positions match TRBD1. This CDR3 is 18 amino acids long. Unmatched junction bases numbered 16, after V lost 0 bases and J lost 7 bases. CDR1 is SGHNT and CDR2 is YYREEE in the germline V gene (reference sequence). The CDR3 DNA is TGTGCCAGCAGCTTGGCCCAAGCTTCCAGACAGGGGGTATCGACCCAGTACTTC. Translation: CASSLAQASRQGVSTQYF.